This T cell receptor (beta chain) is drawn from a study of blood T cells in healthy people across ages. Points on this clonotype: A junction end diverges from the germline sequence, so it may reflect a read error.

For the second PCR, which ran for 7 to 11 cycles, a sample-barcoded 5' primer and a J-beta primer mix were used. TCRdb used MiXCR to reprocess the 5' RACE reads, holding one entry per CDR3 protein. This table has around 1,700,000 distinct CDR3 sequences, 28% appearing once. Per germline, CDR1 MNHEY and CDR2 SVGAGI. The CDR3 extends over 15 amino acids. What was sequenced was blood. The chain is built from TRBV6-5 and TRBJ1-6; D remains unclear. The sequence came from a woman aged 30 to 39 in good health. The CDR3 DNA reads as TGTGCCAGCAGTTACTCGAGGCCCCAGAGTTCACCCCCCCACTTT. Encoded protein: CASSYSRPQSSPPHF.